These 14 T cell receptor beta chains originate from one sample sequenced in a study of radiation and T cells in renal cell carcinoma. The time point was: baseline pretreatment blood. Treatment reported: 15 Gy SBRT to primary tumor, nephrectomy 4 weeks later. Clones were read by immunoSEQ multiplex PCR, and TCRdb kept only the in-frame ones, dropping some. The table records about 59,000 clones, around 80% of them present only once. Sequences were derived from blood, sampled from a patient whose treatment included radiotherapy and nephrectomy. The receptors were gathered from a man in his 60s with renal cell carcinoma.

V and J are TRBV19 and TRBJ2-1, with 11 bases that match TRBD2. With 3 bases clipped from V and 8 bases from J, the junction kept 15 bases outside the gene matches. Germline CDR1 and CDR2: LNHDA and SQIVND (reference sequence). The CDR3 runs to 18 residues. The chain's CDR3 is CASSISIIAGGRVDEQFF. The CDR3 nucleotides are TGTGCCAGTAGTATTTCCATTATAGCGGGAGGGAGAGTGGATGAGCAGTTCTTC. Full variable domain (remainder filled in from reference TRBV19 and TRBJ2-1): DGGITQSPKYLFRKEGQNVTLSCEQNLNHDAMYWYRQDPGQGLRLIYYSQIVNDFQKGDIAEGYSVSREKKESFPLTVTSAQKNPTAFYLCASSISIIAGGRVDEQFFGPGTRLTVL.

This chain joins TRBV7-2 and TRBJ2-4, with 8 bases lining up with TRBD1. Losses at the gene ends were 6 bases for V and 7 bases for J; bases not matched to a gene: 11. The V gene's germline CDR1 is SGHTA and CDR2 FQGNSA. The CDR3 is 15 residues long. In DNA form, the CDR3 reads TGTGCCAGCAGTCTCTTACAGGGGGTAGGGAACATTCAGTACTTC. Translation gives CASSLLQGVGNIQYF.

This clone has only a few counts. The gene calls are TRBV19 and TRBJ1-4, with D unresolved. From germline, CDR1 is LNHDA and CDR2 SQIVND (reference sequence). Trimming shortened V by 6 bases and J by 3 bases, and 8 bases separated the two germline ends. CDR3 length: 13 residues. CDR3 sequence: CASRGNANEKLFF. The CDR3 region has the DNA TGTGCCAGTAGGGGTAATGCTAATGAAAAACTGTTTTTT.

This sequence joins TRBV11-2 and TRBJ2-1; perhaps TRBD2 as D (5 bases). The V and J ends lost 0 bases and 7 bases respectively, with 7 bases between them. The CDR3 loop spans 13 amino acids. CDR1 and CDR2 from the germline V gene are SGHAT and FQNNGV. The CDR3 loop reads CASSLERANEQFF. The CDR3 coding sequence is TGTGCCAGCAGCTTAGAGCGGGCGAATGAGCAGTTCTTC.

The chain couples TRBV19 to TRBJ2-1; 10 bases match TRBD1. After removal of 4 bases from V and 10 bases from J, the junction contained 13 bases not matched to a gene. Germline values: CDR1 LNHDA, CDR2 SQIVND (reference sequence). The CDR3 contains 16 residues. The CDR3 protein is CASSTGTGEGLGEQFF. The CDR3 DNA is TGTGCCAGTAGTACCGGGACAGGGGAAGGACTGGGGGAGCAGTTCTTC.

This chain connects TRBV18 to TRBJ2-5, with a possible D match to TRBD1 (5 bases). Trimming pared 1 base from V and 1 base from J, leaving 13 bases between. Germline assignment: CDR1 KGHSH and CDR2 LQKENI. The CDR3 length is 16 residues. The CDR3 DNA follows: TGTGCCAGCTCACCACGTCAGGGCCAATTCCAAGAGACCCAGTACTTC. As protein: CASSPRQGQFQETQYF.

This rearrangement joins TRBV14 to TRBJ2-7; TRBD2 matches 10 bases. Germline loops: CDR1 SGHDN, CDR2 FVKESK. J was trimmed by 2 bases and V by 3 bases; bases with no gene match: 7. The CDR3 extends over 16 amino acids. The CDR3 region has the DNA TGTGCCAGCAGCCAGTCTAGCGGGGGTATAACCTACGAGCAGTACTTC. Its protein is CASSQSSGGITYEQYF. The full variable domain, completed using reference TRBV14 and TRBJ2-7, is EAGVTQFPSHSVIEKGQTVTLRCDPISGHDNLYWYRRVMGKEIKFLLHFVKESKQDESGMPNNRFLAERTGGTYSTLKVQPAELEDSGVYFCASSQSSGGITYEQYFGPGTRLTVT.

V is TRBV10-3 and J is TRBJ2-2; unclear D gene. The germline V and J ends were trimmed by 0 bases and 7 bases, with 0 bases remaining between them. This CDR3 is 11 amino acids long. The V gene's germline CDR1 is ENHRY and CDR2 SYGVKD. CDR3 sequence reads: CAISESGELFF. In DNA form, the CDR3 reads TGTGCCATCAGTGAGTCCGGGGAGCTGTTTTTT.

The rearrangement uses TRBV30 and TRBJ1-2; D remains unclear. Trimming took off 5 bases at V and 1 base at J, with 11 bases between the two ends. The CDR3 length is 13 residues. Germline V gene data show CDR1 as GTSNPN and CDR2 as SVGIG (reference sequence). CDR3 nucleotides: TGTGCCTGGGCCCGATCCAGTAACTATGGCTACACCTTC. Encoded protein: CAWARSSNYGYTF.

This chain joins TRBV7-2 and TRBJ1-4, with TRBD1 matching 9 bases. The germline CDR1 and CDR2 sequences are SGHTA and FQGNSA. This CDR3 is 16 amino acids long. With V trimmed by 4 bases and J by 8 bases, 11 bases remained unmatched. The DNA for the CDR3 is TGTGCCAGCAGCTCTGGCCTTGGGACAGGGTGGGAAAAACTGTTTTTT. As protein: CASSSGLGTGWEKLFF.

The genes are TRBV7-2 and TRBJ2-1; no clear D gene. The CDR3 spans 13 residues. Germline loops: CDR1 SGHTA, CDR2 FQGNSA. Trimming took off 6 bases at V and 4 bases at J, with 10 bases between the two ends. CDR3 sequence reads: CASRGPMYNEQFF. CDR3 nucleotide sequence: TGTGCCAGCAGAGGACCGATGTACAATGAGCAGTTCTTC. Full variable domain (outside the CDR3, taken from reference TRBV7-2 and TRBJ2-1): GAGVSQSPSNKVTEKGKDVELRCDPISGHTALYWYRQSLGQGLEFLIYFQGNSAPDKSGLPSDRFSAERTGGSVSTLTIQRTQQEDSAVYLCASRGPMYNEQFFGPGTRLTVL.

The chain couples TRBV4-2 to TRBJ1-4, with 9 bases aligning to TRBD1. This CDR3 is 16 amino acids long. The V and J ends lost 4 bases and 12 bases, in that order; junction bases with no gene match: 15. Germline V CDR1 and CDR2: LGHNA, YNFKEQ. This chain's CDR3 is CASSRRDGTGLEELFF. The CDR3, as DNA: TGTGCCAGCAGCCGAAGGGACGGGACAGGGTTAGAGGAACTGTTTTTT.

This sequence joins TRBV11-3 and TRBJ2-1; D not resolved. Germline V gives CDR1 SGHNT, CDR2 YENEEA. The CDR3 totals 13 residues. V dropped 0 bases and J dropped 14 bases, with 14 bases sitting between them. In DNA, the CDR3 is TGTGCCAGCAGCTTAGAATCGTTGGTGGGGAAGTTCTTC. The encoded protein is CASSLESLVGKFF.

The CDR3 reads CASSVQGSYEQYF. The DNA for the CDR3 is TGTGCCAGCAGTGTTCAGGGTTCCTACGAGCAGTACTTC. The chain recombines TRBV2 with TRBJ2-7; the D gene is possibly TRBD1 (5 bases). The ends were cut back, 4 bases at V and 1 base at J, with 8 bases in the middle. This CDR3 spans 13 amino acids. Germline lookup yields CDR1 SNHLY and CDR2 FYNNEI.